The entry below describes one T cell receptor (beta chain). This clone was detected a few times. Its cognate antigen has yet to be identified. Per-base qualities were not stored, and no clone one base away is much larger. V is reduced by 1 base and J by 3 bases, leaving a spacing of 13 bases between them. The cysteine opens and the phenylalanine closes a CDR3 of 16 amino acids. Only the CDR3 region is kept as DNA, spanning 48 bases read in frame from base 1. As encoded in the germline V gene (reference sequence), CDR1 is SGHKS while CDR2 is YYEKEE. The data originate from a study of T cells in tuberculosis (dated by TCRdb to about 2018). With regard to the full study: In the study, CD1B tetramers and high-throughput TCR immunosequencing were combined to characterize T cells specific for the mycobacterial lipid antigen glucose monomycolate (GMM). With approximately nine people per group, a South African clinical cohort compared IGRA-negative adolescents, IGRA-positive adolescents with latent tuberculosis, and adults with active tuberculosis.

The immunoSEQ multiplex PCR assay was used to generate TCR libraries, with TCR-beta and/or TCR-alpha/delta assays applied to each sample. The amplified TCR libraries were sequenced on the Illumina high-throughput platform. As for the authors' bioinformatics: Clustering and dimensionality reduction were performed using pairwise TCRdist distances among GMM-specific receptors from ex vivo sorted or in vitro expanded T cells. Each clinical repertoire was scored by mean NN-distance, the average TCRdist to the nearest 10% of tetramer-positive reference sequences. To compute GEM TCR motif frequency, the fraction of unique TCRs matching known GEM sequences by V/J usage and CDR3 length was calculated. Linear discriminant analysis with leave-one-out cross-validation, implemented in scikit-learn, was used to classify active tuberculosis. In TCRdb, the immuneACCESS table is reduced to in-frame sequences with V and J assigned. These tables do not hold every clone; where another copy was compared, an unresolved V gene accounts for under half, and the others remain unexplained. V and J calls and clone size are copied from that table; D and trimming were computed from the DNA. The sample table holds some 34,000 clones, of which about 93% were seen once. 5.5% to 8% of the sample is held by the ten biggest clonotypes.

At study entry, adolescents were screened for latent tuberculosis infection using a tuberculin skin test and the QuantiFERON-TB GOLD In-Tube IGRA. Immunosequencing was performed on unsorted cryopreserved PBMC, with 95,000 to 100,000 T cells per clinical donor covered on average. Eleven high schools in the Worcester region of the Western Cape, South Africa, served as enrollment sites for adolescents aged 12 to 18 years. Around 10 adolescents infected with M. tuberculosis and ten uninfected adolescents were chosen and matched for age and sex. For the adolescents, PBMC were isolated by density centrifugation from freshly drawn heparinized blood and then cryopreserved. Results and caveats for the whole study, not just this receptor: Clinical samples were selected based on the availability of cryopreserved specimens, with adults included as active tuberculosis cases and adolescents included as controls. An accuracy of approximately 90% (AUROC 0.90) was reached by a classifier using the diverse GMM-specific repertoire, compared with about 70% accuracy when GEM motif frequencies were used. Shorter CDR3-alpha lengths in active tuberculosis patients partly drove the smaller NN-distances, and the TCR-beta difference was not statistically significant. Active tuberculosis TCR-alpha repertoires showed smaller mean NN-distances to GMM-specific TCRs than IGRA-negative controls, suggesting clonal expansion of these TCRs.

The sequenced sample consisted of PBMCs. This TCR was sampled from a donor between 5 and 29 years old with latent tuberculosis or without tuberculosis infection. The V gene is TRBV5-5 and the J gene is TRBJ2-2; a weak D assignment points to TRBD1 (6 bases agree). The DNA is TGTGCCAGCAGCTTGCGACAGGCCGGGTACACCGGGGAGCTGTTTTTT. This encodes CASSLRQAGYTGELFF. The full variable domain, with segments outside the CDR3 supplied by the reference TRBV5-5 and TRBJ2-2 proteins, appears as DAGVTQSPTHLIKTRGQQVTLRCSPISGHKSVSWYQQVLGQGPQFIFQYYEKEERGRGNFPDRFSARQFPNYSSELNVNALLLGDSALYLCASSLRQAGYTGELFFGEGSRLTVL.